This is a list of T cell receptor beta chains from one sample in a study of shared clonotypes between healthy human individuals. The method was immunoSEQ multiplex PCR; TCRdb's version includes in-frame clones alone and lacks a portion of them. The table includes roughly 2 million clones, over 85% detected once. The sequenced sample was naive CD8+ T cells sorted from blood. The receptors derive from a young man in good health. Each CDR3 is given with its conserved first and last residue. D genes are given only for firm matches. Where a row states a size, it is once, few, many or the class of an expanded clone; other rows omit it.

v_call	j_call	d_call	clone_size	cdr3_nt	cdr3_aa
TRBV5-4	TRBJ2-1	.	.	TGTGCCAGCAGCACAGGGAGCTCCTACAATGAGCAGTTCTTC	CASSTGSSYNEQFF
TRBV4-3	TRBJ2-3	.	.	TGCGCCAGCAGCCAAGGGGGCGGGACTGATACGCAGTATTTT	CASSQGGGTDTQYF
TRBV5-4	TRBJ2-5	.	.	TGTGCCAGCAGCTTGCGCGGGTCCCTTGGAGAGACCCAGTACTTC	CASSLRGSLGETQYF
TRBV6-5	TRBJ2-5	TRBD2	.	TGTGCCAGCAGTCCTAGCGGGGGGATTCAAGAGACCCAGTACTTC	CASSPSGGIQETQYF
TRBV19	TRBJ1-2	TRBD1	once	TGTGCCAGCCGAGTACCGGGACAGGGGGATGGCTACACCTTC	CASRVPGQGDGYTF
TRBV7-9	TRBJ2-5	.	.	TGTGCCAGCAGCTTAGCGGGGGAGACCCAGTACTTC	CASSLAGETQYF
TRBV7-8	TRBJ2-1	TRBD2	.	TGTGCCAGCAGCTCACTAGCGGGAGCGGGCAATGAGCAGTTCTTC	CASSSLAGAGNEQFF
TRBV29-1	TRBJ1-2	.	.	TGCAGCGTAAGGGTGGACTATGGCTACACCTTC	CSVRVDYGYTF
TRBV9	TRBJ1-2	TRBD1	.	TGTGCCAGCAGCGTAGGACAGGGACTGGGCTATGGCTACACCTTC	CASSVGQGLGYGYTF
TRBV6-1	TRBJ1-5	TRBD1	once	TGTGCCAGCAGTGAAGGGGGCAGGGGGAATCAGCCCCAGCATTTT	CASSEGGRGNQPQHF
TRBV27	TRBJ2-7	TRBD1	.	TGTGCCAGCAGTTTTGGGACAGGGGAATACGAGCAGTACTTC	CASSFGTGEYEQYF
TRBV6-5	TRBJ2-5	.	.	TGTGCCAGCAGTTACGACACCTACCAAGAGACCCAGTACTTC	CASSYDTYQETQYF
TRBV4-1	TRBJ2-1	.	.	TGCGCCAGCAGCCAAGAATCGGGAGAGGATGAGCAGTTCTTC	CASSQESGEDEQFF
TRBV11-2	TRBJ2-3	TRBD2	.	TGTGCCAGCAGCTTCTTCCGGGGGGGCACAGATACGCAGTATTTT	CASSFFRGGTDTQYF
TRBV27	TRBJ2-3	TRBD2	.	TGTGCCAGCAGTTTAATGGGGGGGTTGGACACAGATACGCAGTATTTT	CASSLMGGLDTDTQYF